These 21 T cell receptor beta chains originate from one sample sequenced in a study of blood T cell repertoires in COVID-19. Sequencing used immunoSEQ multiplex PCR; TCRdb keeps in-frame clones, though not all of them. The sample shows under 300,000 clones, 91% of them seen only once. The sequenced material came from PBMCs or T cells enriched from blood (not recorded which). Receptor source: a human donor in a cohort exposed to, infected with or recovered from COVID-19 (not recorded which). The donor label of this sample is uncertain.

The rearrangement links TRBV4-1 to TRBJ2-3, with TRBD2 matching over 7 bases. The CDR3 is 16 residues long. J gave up 2 bases and V 0 bases, and 5 bases lay outside the gene matches. The germline V gene encodes CDR1 MGHRA and CDR2 YSYEKL. CDR3 nucleotides: TGCGCCAGCAGCCAAGACCCTAGCGGATCCACAGATACGCAGTATTTT. Translation: CASSQDPSGSTDTQYF.

This clone was counted between two and nine times. Relative to the germline gene, one junction end is altered; a read error may explain this. This chain connects TRBV19 to TRBJ2-7, with 8 bases aligning to TRBD1. The CDR3 contains 13 residues. Germline CDR1 is LNHDA and CDR2 is SQIVND (reference sequence). The CDR3 sequence is CASSGPYSGGLDF. The CDR3 DNA is TGTGCCAGTAGTGGCCCGTACTCAGGGGGCCTGGACTTC.

This chain uses TRBV7-9 with TRBJ2-7, with D possibly being TRBD2 (6 bases). Germline V lookup: CDR1 SEHNR, CDR2 FQNEAQ (reference sequence). This CDR3 is built from 16 residues. Trimming removed 0 bases from V and 7 bases from J, with 19 bases in between. The CDR3 loop reads CASSLAFAGRSEEQYF. CDR3 bases: TGTGCCAGCAGCTTAGCTTTCGCGGGGAGGTCTGAAGAGCAGTACTTC.

The chain has TRBV5-5 and TRBJ1-4, with 8 bases fitting TRBD1. V gave up 4 bases and J gave up 7 bases; unmatched junction bases: 18. This CDR3 contains 18 residues. The germline V gene has CDR1 SGHKS and CDR2 YYEKEE (reference sequence). CDR3 residues: CASSVGQGRTRGREKLFF. For the CDR3, the DNA is TGTGCCAGCAGCGTCGGACAGGGCCGTACACGGGGACGTGAAAAACTGTTTTTT.

The chain carries TRBV9 and TRBJ2-5; TRBD2 matches 8 bases. The CDR3 totals 13 residues. With V trimmed by 6 bases and J by 4 bases, 5 bases remained unmatched. Germline V gene sequence: CDR1 SGDLS, CDR2 YYNGEE. The CDR3 sequence is CASNLAGAETQYF. The CDR3 nucleotides read TGTGCCAGCAACCTAGCGGGTGCAGAGACCCAGTACTTC.

The chain has TRBV5-4 and TRBJ1-3; possible D gene TRBD1, 6 bases. CDR1 SGHNT and CDR2 YYREEE come from the germline V gene (reference sequence). With 5 bases removed from V and 0 bases from J, the gap between germline ends came to 9 bases. This CDR3 has 14 amino acids. CDR3 amino acids: CASSQGPSGNTIYF. CDR3 nucleotides: TGTGCCAGCAGTCAGGGGCCCTCTGGAAACACCATATATTTT.

The chain employs TRBV4-1 and TRBJ2-3; 8 bases are shared with TRBD2. J gave up 1 base and V 4 bases, and 13 bases lay outside the gene matches. The CDR3 has 18 residues. In germline, CDR1 is MGHRA, CDR2 YSYEKL. DNA for the CDR3: TGCGCCAGCAGCCCCAGTGGACTAGCTGGGGGGGGCACAGATACGCAGTATTTT. It translates to CASSPSGLAGGGTDTQYF.

The CDR3 DNA follows: TGTGCCAGTAGTACCTCTGACAGGAGTGAAAAACTGTTTTTT. It is translated as CASSTSDRSEKLFF. J is TRBJ1-4 and V is TRBV19; perhaps TRBD1 as D (6 bases). V was cut by 4 bases and J by 7 bases, with 13 bases left in between. This CDR3 is built from 14 residues. The germline V gene has CDR1 LNHDA and CDR2 SQIVND (reference sequence).

This chain joins TRBV15 and TRBJ2-7, with D possibly TRBD1 on 6 matching bases. The germline gives CDR1 LNHNV, CDR2 YYDKDF (reference sequence). The V and J ends lost 4 bases and 0 bases respectively, with 10 bases between them. This CDR3 contains 14 residues. The CDR3 sequence: CATSKGQFSYEQYF. Here the CDR3 DNA reads TGTGCCACCAGCAAAGGACAGTTCTCCTACGAGCAGTACTTC.

V usage is TRBV9 and J usage is TRBJ2-1; the D is unclear. In germline, CDR1 is SGDLS, CDR2 YYNGEE. The CDR3 extends over 13 amino acids. Trimming removed 0 bases at V and 7 bases at J, with 8 bases between. The CDR3: CASSVDDGNEQFF. In nucleotides, the CDR3 is TGTGCCAGCAGCGTAGATGACGGGAATGAGCAGTTCTTC. The full variable domain, rest sourced from reference TRBV9 and TRBJ2-1, is DSGVTQTPKHLITATGQRVTLRCSPRSGDLSVYWYQQSLDQGLQFLIQYYNGEERAKGNILERFSAQQFPDLHSELNLSSLELGDSALYFCASSVDDGNEQFFGPGTRLTVL.

V usage is TRBV5-4 and J usage is TRBJ2-4, with TRBD1 matching 7 bases. This CDR3 has 15 residues. Germline V gene data show CDR1 as SGHNT and CDR2 as YYREEE (reference sequence). Unmatched junction bases numbered 8, after V lost 3 bases and J lost 5 bases. This CDR3 reads CASSSRQGVENIQYF. The CDR3 coding sequence is TGTGCCAGCAGCTCGCGACAGGGAGTCGAAAACATTCAGTACTTC.

V and J are TRBV18 and TRBJ2-6, with 8 bases that match TRBD1. Germline CDR1 reads KGHSH; CDR2 reads LQKENI. V shed 3 bases and J 4 bases; nucleotides not matched to a gene: 17. This CDR3 comprises 20 residues. CDR3 sequence: CASSPTPQGAGRRGANVLTF. CDR3 in DNA: TGTGCCAGCTCACCCACTCCCCAGGGGGCAGGCCGGAGAGGGGCCAACGTCCTGACTTTC.

This chain joins TRBV7-9 and TRBJ1-3, with D perhaps TRBD1 (6 bases). The CDR3 consists of 13 residues. V shed 5 bases and J shed 3 bases, with 8 bases lying between them. Germline assignment: CDR1 SEHNR and CDR2 FQNEAQ (reference sequence). The CDR3 nucleotides are TGTGCCAGCAGCCAGGGACATGGAAACACCATATATTTT. The encoded protein is CASSQGHGNTIYF.

This rearrangement joins TRBV7-3 to TRBJ2-7; TRBD2 matches 8 bases. Trimming removed 2 bases from V and 2 bases from J; junction bases left unmatched: 5. Germline V gene data show CDR1 as SGHTA and CDR2 as FQGTGA. The CDR3 has 15 amino acids. This CDR3 is CASSLLPGGPYEQYF. In nucleotides, the CDR3 is TGTGCCAGCAGCTTATTACCGGGGGGGCCCTACGAGCAGTACTTC.

The chain recombines TRBV7-8 with TRBJ1-4; possible D gene TRBD1, 5 bases. Per germline, CDR1 SGHVS and CDR2 FQNEAQ. This CDR3 is 13 amino acids long. V was shortened by 5 bases and J by 5 bases, with 9 bases between the two germline ends. CDR3 bases: TGTGCCAGCAGCCTAGGGGAGAATGAAAAACTGTTTTTT. Translating it yields CASSLGENEKLFF.

The chain couples TRBV30 to TRBJ1-5; TRBD1 agrees at 7 bases. The CDR3 length is 13 residues. Germline CDR1 and CDR2: GTSNPN and SVGIG (reference sequence). V trimming: 3 bases; J trimming: 5 bases; junction bases outside the gene matches: 4. CDR3 nucleotide sequence: TGTGCCTGGAGCAAAGACAGGGATCAGCCCCAGCATTTT. Amino acid sequence: CAWSKDRDQPQHF.

The DNA of the CDR3 is TGTGCCAGCTCACCATCGTACAGTGAAGCTTTCTTT. It is translated as CASSPSYSEAFF. The rearrangement links TRBV18 to TRBJ1-1; D remains ambiguous. This CDR3 comprises 12 residues. Trimming shortened V by 2 bases and J by 7 bases, and 8 bases separated the two germline ends. Per the germline V gene, CDR1 is KGHSH and CDR2 is LQKENI.

This chain uses TRBV6-5 with TRBJ1-5; D gene uncertain. Germline CDR1 is MNHEY and CDR2 is SVGAGI. Between the trimmed V and J ends, which lost 6 bases and 0 bases, there was a span of 6 bases. The CDR3 totals 13 residues. The CDR3 reads CASSSYSNQPQHF. The CDR3 DNA sequence: TGTGCCAGCAGCTCCTATAGCAATCAGCCCCAGCATTTT.

The chain employs TRBV4-1 and TRBJ2-4; D is unclear. Germline values: CDR1 MGHRA, CDR2 YSYEKL. CDR3 length: 19 amino acids. The V end lost 4 bases, the J end lost 0 bases, and 22 bases lay between the germline ends. CDR3 DNA: TGCGCCAGCAGCCTATCCCGGTCTCTAGATAACCTAGCCAAAAACATTCAGTACTTC. Encoded protein: CASSLSRSLDNLAKNIQYF.

The rearrangement joins TRBV11-2 to TRBJ2-7; 7 nucleotides line up with TRBD2. The germline CDR1 and CDR2 sequences are SGHAT and FQNNGV. With V trimmed by 5 bases and J by 2 bases, 6 bases remained unmatched. CDR3 length: 14 residues. CDR3 bases: TGTGCCAGCAGCGTCGAGCGGGGACCCTACGAGCAGTACTTC. Encoded protein: CASSVERGPYEQYF.

The CDR3 nucleotides read TGTGCCAGCAGCGAACAGGGGGCAGAGACTGAAGCTTTCTTT. Translated: CASSEQGAETEAFF. The chain joins TRBV6-6 to TRBJ1-1, with 9 bases identical to TRBD1. Germline CDR1 reads MNHNY; CDR2 reads SVGAGI (reference sequence). V lost 6 bases to trimming and J lost 5 bases; unmatched junction nucleotides: 7. The CDR3 loop spans 14 amino acids.